The present T cell receptor beta chain was sequenced within a study of cytomegalovirus exposure and HLA in healthy donors. This clone was detected only a few times. The target antigen is unknown. Broader study findings: Based on reports, TCR beta sequences accurately predicted HLA-A and HLA-B alleles for most subjects. One cluster of highly shared sequence variants probably arose as a sequencing artifact. Later, TCR association rates were found to vary by HLA locus, highest for DRB1 and lowest for HLA-C.

The germline CDR1 and CDR2 sequences are KGHSH and LQKENI. This CDR3 comprises 15 residues. J lost 8 bases, V lost 3 bases, and 9 bases had no gene match. The primer mix had 60 Vbeta and 13 Jbeta primers. The method was immunoSEQ multiplex PCR; TCRdb's version includes in-frame clones alone and lacks a portion of them. The sample holds about 150,000 clones, over 60% seen once. The chain combines TRBV18 with TRBJ1-2; 10 nucleotides agree with TRBD1. The sequenced sample consisted of PBMCs. This sequence was found in a male donor in good health and CMV-seronegative. In DNA form, the CDR3 reads TGTGCCAGCTCACCGGACAGGGGGGATTTAGGCGGCTACACCTTC. The encoded protein is CASSPDRGDLGGYTF.